This TCR beta chain comes out of a study of shared clonotypes between healthy human individuals. About the study: The cohort comprised a couple of women and a few men. Their ages spanned 18 to 49 years.

Trimming removed 4 bases from V and 5 bases from J; junction bases left unmatched: 8. Germline V CDR1 and CDR2: SGHNT, YYREEE (reference sequence). This CDR3 has 14 amino acids. The table came from immunoSEQ multiplex PCR; TCRdb's copy has only in-frame clones and leaves some out. Of about 770,000 clones in the sample, approximately 72% were seen once. Study results and limitations: Depth of sequencing was expected to influence donor clonotype sharing.

Note on this clone: Its antigen is unidentified.

The sequence was obtained from a woman in her twenties or thirties in good health. Sequencing was carried out using memory CD4+ T cells sorted from blood. Subset indicated: CD45RA-negative fraction. The chain couples TRBV5-4 to TRBJ1-1; 7 bases are shared with TRBD1. CDR3 protein: CASSLLTGWTEAFF. The CDR3, as DNA: TGTGCCAGCAGCCTACTGACAGGGTGGACTGAAGCTTTCTTT.